One T cell receptor (beta chain) is described in this entry. Its antigen is as yet unknown. Into CD45RA+ naive and CD45RA-negative memory subsets, the CD4+ cells were split. This sample stems from a study of shared clonotypes between healthy human individuals. Several immunoSEQ plates received, in even portions, the genomic DNA of each subset. Sequenced by immunoSEQ multiplex PCR; TCRdb stores in-frame clones only, minus some. The data show about 2 million clones, 85% to 95% seen once. Study findings and constraints: In a handful of donors, around 5.5% of naive CD4 clonotypes appeared in common. A limitation of the genetic and exposure-history diversity represented arose from few donors.

In germline, CDR1 is MNHEY, CDR2 SVGAGI. CDR3 length: 14 amino acids. Trimming cost V 0 bases and J 6 bases, with 11 bases left between them. What was sequenced was naive CD4+ T cells sorted from blood. Indicated subset: CD45RA+ positively selected. This TCR was sampled from a man between 18 and 35 years old in good health. The chain is built from TRBV6-5 and TRBJ2-5; tentative D call: TRBD2 (6 bases). CDR3 in amino acids: CASSYSNGGKTQYF. The CDR3 DNA is TGTGCCAGCAGTTACTCAAACGGGGGAAAGACCCAGTACTTC.